Reported below is one T cell receptor beta chain. Its specificity is unknown. This specimen comes from a study of vaccination and CD4 T cells after COVID-19. Notes on the study in general: Median SARS-CoV-2-reactive clonotypes rose from roughly 19 to 38, not significantly.

Sample treatment: roughly 10-day PBMC culture with coronavirus spike peptide pools or control peptides (ViraFEST assay). Positive PCR results dated from March to December 2020, before the US Alpha, Beta and Delta variants. Sequence data for DNA of cultured CD4+ T cells were generated by the Oncomine TCR Beta short-read assay. MiXCR was run by TCRdb on the PCR reads, yielding one entry per CDR3 protein. The sample carries about 4,200 distinct CDR3 sequences, roughly 45% recorded once. Material: CD4+ T cells from blood, cultured in vitro. The receptor was isolated from a human donor who had recovered from COVID-19.

CDR3 region: CASSHRTSGRGEETQYF. The CDR3 DNA is TGTGCCAGCAGCCACAGGACTAGCGGGAGAGGAGAAGAGACCCAGTACTTC. The chain combines TRBV14 with TRBJ2-5, with 13 nucleotides matching TRBD2. This CDR3 is built from 17 residues. Unmatched junction bases numbered 7, after V lost 3 bases and J lost 3 bases. Germline CDR1 is SGHDN and CDR2 is FVKESK. Together with reference TRBV14 and TRBJ2-5, the CDR3 gives the full variable domain: EAGVTQFPSHSVIEKGQTVTLRCDPISGHDNLYWYRRVMGKEIKFLLHFVKESKQDESGMPNNRFLAERTGGTYSTLKVQPAELEDSGVYFCASSHRTSGRGEETQYFGPGTRLLVL.